This T cell receptor beta chain was retrieved from a study of T cell responses to AZD1222 COVID-19 vaccine. The study's findings and limits: Breadth and depth of Spike-specific TCRs rose after two AZD1222 doses.

This clone was counted a single time. Antigen unknown. Data came from immunoSEQ multiplex PCR; TCRdb stores just in-frame clones and leaves some out. The data contain about 110,000 clones, about 88% of them seen just once; the ten biggest clones take up 1.5% to 2%. Trimming stripped 0 bases from V and 2 bases from J, with 19 bases between. Germline V CDR1 and CDR2: LGHDT, YNNKEL (reference sequence). The CDR3 loop spans 18 amino acids. The sample consisted of peripheral blood, taken on day 0 of AZD1222 vaccination. This receptor was identified in an adult in good health. The chain is built from TRBV3-1 (or the pseudogene TRBV3-2) and TRBJ1-2; possibly TRBD1 for D (6 bases). CDR3 sequence (DNA): TGTGCCAGCAGCCAAGAGCGGAAGGGAGGGGGGTTCAACTATGGCTACACCTTC. Translating gives CASSQERKGGGFNYGYTF.